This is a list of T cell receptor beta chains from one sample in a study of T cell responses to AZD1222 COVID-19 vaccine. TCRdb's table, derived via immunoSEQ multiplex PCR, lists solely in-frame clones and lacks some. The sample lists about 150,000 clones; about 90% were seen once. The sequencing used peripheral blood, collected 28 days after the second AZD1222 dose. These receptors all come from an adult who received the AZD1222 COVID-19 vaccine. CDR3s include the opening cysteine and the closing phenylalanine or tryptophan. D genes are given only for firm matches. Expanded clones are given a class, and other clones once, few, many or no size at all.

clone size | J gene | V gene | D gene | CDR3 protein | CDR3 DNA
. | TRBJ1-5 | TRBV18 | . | CASSKGGQGNQPQHF | TGTGCCAGCTCCAAAGGAGGCCAGGGGAATCAGCCCCAGCATTTT
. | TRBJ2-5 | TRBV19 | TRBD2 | CASSSRLAGETQYF | TGTGCCAGTAGTTCGAGACTAGCGGGAGAGACCCAGTACTTC
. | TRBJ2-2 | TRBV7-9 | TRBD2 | CASSKLAGGTGELFF | TGTGCCAGCAGCAAGCTAGCGGGAGGCACCGGGGAGCTGTTTTTT
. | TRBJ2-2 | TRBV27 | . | CASSLIGRNTGELFF | TGTGCCAGCAGTTTGATTGGACGGAACACCGGGGAGCTGTTTTTT
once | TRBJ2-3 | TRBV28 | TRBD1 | CASSLSGQGTDTQYF | TGTGCCAGCAGTTTATCGGGACAGGGAACAGATACGCAGTATTTT
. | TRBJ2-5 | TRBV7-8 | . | CASRGGAETQYF | TGTGCCAGCAGAGGAGGGGCCGAGACCCAGTACTTC
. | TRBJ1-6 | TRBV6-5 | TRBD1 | CASRRQGDSPLHF | TGTGCCAGCAGGAGACAGGGGGATTCACCCCTCCACTTT
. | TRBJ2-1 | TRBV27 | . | CASSLETRRHPYNEQFF | TGTGCCAGCAGTTTAGAAACTCGTCGGCACCCCTACAATGAGCAGTTCTTC
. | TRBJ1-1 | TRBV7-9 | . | CASSLFDTEAFF | TGTGCCAGCAGCTTATTCGACACTGAAGCTTTCTTT
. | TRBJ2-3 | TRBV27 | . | CASSWGSSTDTQYF | TGTGCCAGCAGTTGGGGATCTAGCACAGATACGCAGTATTTT
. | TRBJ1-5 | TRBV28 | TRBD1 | CASSPQTGHQPQHF | TGTGCCAGCAGTCCTCAGACAGGGCATCAGCCCCAGCATTTT
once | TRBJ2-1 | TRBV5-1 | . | CASSFIRTAEGSYNEQFF | TGCGCCAGCAGCTTTATCCGGACAGCCGAGGGGTCCTACAATGAGCAGTTCTTC
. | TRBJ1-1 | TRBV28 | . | CASSLRGNTEAFF | TGTGCCAGCAGTTTAAGAGGGAACACTGAAGCTTTCTTT
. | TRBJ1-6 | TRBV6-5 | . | CASSYGRSSYNSPLHF | TGTGCCAGCAGTTACGGCAGGAGCTCCTATAATTCACCCCTCCACTTT
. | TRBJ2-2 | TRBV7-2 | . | CASSLMSPRAGELFF | TGTGCCAGCAGCTTAATGTCCCCTAGGGCCGGGGAGCTGTTTTTT
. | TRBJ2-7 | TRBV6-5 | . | CASSYSSGSSYEQYF | TGTGCCAGCAGTTACTCATCCGGGTCCTCCTACGAGCAGTACTTC
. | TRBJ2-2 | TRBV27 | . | CASSLGTPKFPGELFF | TGTGCCAGCAGCTTGGGGACACCCAAATTCCCCGGGGAGCTGTTTTTT
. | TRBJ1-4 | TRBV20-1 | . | CSASWGTNEKLFF | TGCAGTGCTAGTTGGGGGACTAATGAAAAACTGTTTTTT
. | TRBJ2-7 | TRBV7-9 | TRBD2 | CASSLSSGRFSYEQYF | TGTGCCAGCAGCCTATCCTCCGGGAGGTTCTCCTACGAGCAGTACTTC
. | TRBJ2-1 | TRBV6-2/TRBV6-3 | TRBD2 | CASSPGLAGGYDEQFF | TGTGCCAGCAGTCCGGGACTAGCGGGAGGGTACGATGAGCAGTTCTTC
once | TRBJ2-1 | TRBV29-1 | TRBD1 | CSVDRGYNEQFF | TGCAGCGTTGACAGGGGGTACAATGAGCAGTTCTTC
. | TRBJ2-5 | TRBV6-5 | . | CASGSVSRETQYF | TGTGCCAGCGGCAGTGTAAGTCGAGAGACCCAGTACTTC
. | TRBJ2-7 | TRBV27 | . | CASSPRTNSYEQYF | TGTGCCAGCAGTCCACGGACCAACTCCTACGAGCAGTACTTC
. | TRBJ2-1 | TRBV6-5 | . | CASSYSSDSNEQFF | TGTGCCAGCAGTTACTCATCTGACAGCAATGAGCAGTTCTTC
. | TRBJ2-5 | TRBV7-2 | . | CASSSGPGETQYF | TGTGCCAGCAGCTCCGGACCAGGGGAGACCCAGTACTTC
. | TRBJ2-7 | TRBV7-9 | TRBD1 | CASSAGQGVCF | TGTGCCAGCAGCGCCGGACAGGGGGTTTGCTTC
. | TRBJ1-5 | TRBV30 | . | CAWGHPNQPQHF | TGTGCCTGGGGACACCCCAATCAGCCCCAGCATTTT
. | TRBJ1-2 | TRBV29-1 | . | CSDQGTGLYGYTF | TGCAGCGATCAGGGAACAGGGCTCTATGGCTACACCTTC
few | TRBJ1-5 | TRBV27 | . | CASSLERNNQPQHF | TGTGCCAGCAGTTTAGAGAGGAACAATCAGCCCCAGCATTTT
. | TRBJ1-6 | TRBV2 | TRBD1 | CASSVRRQGDSPLHF | TGTGCCAGCAGTGTCAGAAGACAGGGGGATTCACCCCTCCACTTT
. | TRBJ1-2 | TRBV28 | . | CASTGWNYGYTF | TGTGCCAGCACAGGGTGGAACTATGGCTACACCTTC
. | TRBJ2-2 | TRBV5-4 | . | CASSLGRGNTGELFF | TGTGCCAGCAGCTTGGGTAGGGGAAACACCGGGGAGCTGTTTTTT
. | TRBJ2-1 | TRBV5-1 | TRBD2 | CASSLVQGIAGGPWANEQFF | TGCGCCAGCAGCTTGGTACAGGGGATAGCGGGAGGGCCTTGGGCGAATGAGCAGTTCTTC
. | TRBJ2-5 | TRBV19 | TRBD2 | CASSNGIGGGGETQYF | TGTGCCAGTAGTAATGGAATCGGTGGGGGGGGAGAGACCCAGTACTTC
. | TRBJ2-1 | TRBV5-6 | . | CASSLERSSYNEQFF | TGTGCCAGCAGCTTGGAAAGATCCTCCTACAATGAGCAGTTCTTC
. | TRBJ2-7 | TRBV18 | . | CASSPNFPGRTAYEQYF | TGTGCCAGCTCCCCAAACTTTCCGGGACGGACCGCTTACGAGCAGTACTTC
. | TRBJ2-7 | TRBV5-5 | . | CASSFRESAYEQYF | TGTGCCAGCAGCTTCAGGGAATCAGCCTACGAGCAGTACTTC
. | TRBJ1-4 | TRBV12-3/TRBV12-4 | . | CASSPGYNEKLFF | TGTGCCAGCAGCCCGGGTTATAATGAAAAACTGTTTTTT
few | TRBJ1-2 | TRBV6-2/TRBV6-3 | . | CASSYESNYGYTF | TGTGCCAGCAGTTACGAATCTAACTATGGCTACACCTTC
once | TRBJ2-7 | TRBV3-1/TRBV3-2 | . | CASSRGSYYEQYF | TGTGCCAGCAGCCGGGGCAGCTACTACGAGCAGTACTTC
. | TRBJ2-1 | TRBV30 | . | CAWSVGSRLGYNEQFF | TGTGCCTGGAGTGTAGGGAGTAGGTTAGGATACAATGAGCAGTTCTTC
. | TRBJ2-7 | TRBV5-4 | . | CASSWGDSYEQYF | TGTGCCAGCAGCTGGGGGGACTCCTACGAGCAGTACTTC
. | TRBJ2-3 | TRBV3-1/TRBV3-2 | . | CASSMEALDTQYF | TGTGCCAGCAGCATGGAAGCCCTAGATACGCAGTATTTT
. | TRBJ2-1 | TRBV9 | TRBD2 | CASSVAGETSPFF | TGTGCCAGCAGCGTAGCTGGGGAGACTAGCCCGTTCTTC
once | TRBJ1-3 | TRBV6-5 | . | CASSGNTIYF | TGTGCCAGCAGTGGAAACACCATATATTTT
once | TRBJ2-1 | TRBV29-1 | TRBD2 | CSVGSGRANEQFF | TGCAGCGTTGGGAGCGGGAGGGCCAATGAGCAGTTCTTC
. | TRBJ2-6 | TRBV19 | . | CASSSGANVLTF | TGTGCCAGTAGTTCTGGGGCCAACGTCCTGACTTTC
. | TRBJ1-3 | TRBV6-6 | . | CASSQGRRPDSGNTIYF | TGTGCCAGCAGTCAGGGACGGCGCCCAGATTCTGGAAACACCATATATTTT
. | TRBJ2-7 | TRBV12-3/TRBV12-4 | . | CASSSPAEQYF | TGTGCCAGCAGTTCCCCCGCCGAGCAGTACTTC
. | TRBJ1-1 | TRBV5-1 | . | CASSQRQSNTEAFF | TGCGCCAGCAGCCAGAGACAATCGAACACTGAAGCTTTCTTT
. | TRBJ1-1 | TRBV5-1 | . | CASSGRGEAFF | TGCGCCAGCAGCGGACGGGGTGAAGCTTTCTTT
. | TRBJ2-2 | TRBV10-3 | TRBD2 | CAIGGSGRDTGELFF | TGTGCCATAGGCGGCAGCGGGAGGGATACCGGGGAGCTGTTTTTT
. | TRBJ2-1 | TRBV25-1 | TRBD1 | CASSLQTGVSYNEQFF | TGTGCCAGCAGTCTACAGACAGGGGTGTCCTACAATGAGCAGTTCTTC
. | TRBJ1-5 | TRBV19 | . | CASSTTGYSNQPQHF | TGTGCCAGTAGTACCACAGGTTATAGCAATCAGCCCCAGCATTTT
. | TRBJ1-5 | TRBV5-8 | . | CASSFGVDQPQHF | TGTGCCAGCAGCTTCGGAGTGGATCAGCCCCAGCATTTT
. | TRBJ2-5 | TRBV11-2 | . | CASSPRTAEETQYF | TGTGCCAGCAGCCCACGGACAGCGGAAGAGACCCAGTACTTC
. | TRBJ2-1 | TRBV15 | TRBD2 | CATSRDRTSSYNEQFF | TGTGCCACCAGCAGGGATAGGACTAGCAGTTACAATGAGCAGTTCTTC
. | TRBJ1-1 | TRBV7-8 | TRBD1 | CASSLIQGEMNTEAFF | TGTGCCAGCAGCCTAATACAGGGGGAGATGAACACTGAAGCTTTCTTT